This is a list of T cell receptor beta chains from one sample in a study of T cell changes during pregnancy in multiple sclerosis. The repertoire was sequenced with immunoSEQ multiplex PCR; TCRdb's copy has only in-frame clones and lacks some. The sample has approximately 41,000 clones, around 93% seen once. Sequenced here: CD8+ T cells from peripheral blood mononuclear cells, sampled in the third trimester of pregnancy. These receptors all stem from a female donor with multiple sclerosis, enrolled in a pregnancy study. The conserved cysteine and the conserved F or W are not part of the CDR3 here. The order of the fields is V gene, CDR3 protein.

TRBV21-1,ASSRRTDRGVYSGNTIY
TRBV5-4,ASSLALAGGLF
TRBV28,ASSWSRDIRGEQF
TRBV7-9,ASSLAGTDYGYT
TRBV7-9,ASSLVTGQNTEAF
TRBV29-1,SVGATGAPYEQY
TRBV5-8,ANEGQGYNEQF
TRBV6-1,ASRDSIASYEQY
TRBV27,ASSLGGGTDTQY
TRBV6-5,ASSYSAGVKQF
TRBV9,ASSPFRVTGGQNTEAF
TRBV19,ASSTGQGGYT
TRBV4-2,ASSPGLAEPVGQY
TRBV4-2,ASSHAPAGAEVYNEQF